The 22 T cell receptor beta chains reported below all come from one sample, sequenced in a study of blood T cells in healthy people across ages. A second about 7 to 12 cycle PCR used barcoded and J-beta primers. TCRdb reanalysed the 5' RACE reads using MiXCR and keeps one entry per CDR3 protein. The sample has about 940,000 distinct CDR3 sequences, about 48% seen once; the top ten hold around an eighth. Sequencing input: blood. These receptors were collected from a man younger than 40 in good health.

The chain combines TRBV14 with TRBJ2-1, with a tentative D call TRBD1 (5 bases). The V end was cut by 3 bases, the J end by 4 bases, with 13 bases between. Per the germline V gene, CDR1 is SGHDN and CDR2 is FVKESK. The CDR3 length is 15 residues. CDR3 in DNA: TGTGCCAGCAGCCAGTTCCTAGACAGTTACAATGAGCAGTTCTTC. This codes for CASSQFLDSYNEQFF.

The chain carries TRBV25-1 and TRBJ2-3; no reliable D call. In germline, CDR1 is MGHDK, CDR2 SYGVNS. The V end lost 11 bases, the J end lost 4 bases, and 16 bases lay between the germline ends. This CDR3 is built from 13 residues. CDR3 loop: CAGIKPASDTQYF. In DNA, the CDR3 is TGTGCCGGCATTAAACCGGCCTCAGATACGCAGTATTTT.

This clonotype occurred a few times. V gene TRBV7-9 combines with J gene TRBJ1-4; 8 bases fit TRBD1. V dropped 3 bases and J dropped 8; count of bases not matched to a gene: 5. CDR3 length: 14 residues. Germline V gene sequence: CDR1 SEHNR, CDR2 FQNEAQ (reference sequence). CDR3 DNA sequence: TGTGCCAGCAGCTTGGGACAGGTTTCGGAAAAACTGTTTTTT. It yields the protein CASSLGQVSEKLFF.

This sequence joins TRBV7-2 and TRBJ2-1, with 10 bases matching TRBD1. Germline lookup yields CDR1 SGHTA and CDR2 FQGNSA. This CDR3 is 16 amino acids long. Trimming at V came to 5 bases and at J to 5 bases, leaving 9 bases not matched to a gene. CDR3 nucleotides: TGTGCCAGCAGCCGGGACAGGGGAAGGAAGGACAATGAGCAGTTCTTC. Translated: CASSRDRGRKDNEQFF.

The genes are TRBV4-1 and TRBJ1-6; 7 bases are shared with TRBD1. V was pared by 4 bases and J by 5 bases, with 11 bases of the junction left unmatched. This CDR3 contains 17 residues. Germline V CDR1 and CDR2: MGHRA, YSYEKL. The CDR3 is CASSRTPAGQNNSPLHF. CDR3 nucleotide sequence: TGCGCCAGCAGCCGTACCCCGGCGGGACAGAATAATTCACCCCTCCACTTT.

This sequence joins TRBV20-1 and TRBJ2-3; 9 positions agree with TRBD2. The CDR3 loop spans 18 amino acids. CDR1 and CDR2 from the germline V gene are DFQATT and SNEGSKA (reference sequence). V lost 0 bases and J lost 0; bases outside the gene matches: 10. The CDR3 loop reads CSARDLGGGASSTDTQYF. CDR3 nucleotides: TGCAGTGCTAGAGATTTGGGCGGGGGGGCCTCTAGCACAGATACGCAGTATTTT.

This chain connects TRBV7-9 to TRBJ2-5, with TRBD2 matching over 10 bases. TRBJ2-7 explains the end of the DNA better; the J call may be wrong. Germline V gene data show CDR1 as SEHNR and CDR2 as FQNEAQ (reference sequence). CDR3 size: 16 residues. The CDR3 spells CASSLVASGGGHEQYF. The CDR3 DNA follows: TGTGCCAGCAGCTTAGTGGCTAGCGGGGGAGGGCACGAGCAGTACTTC.

This clonotype was counted a few times. V gene TRBV6-5 combines with J gene TRBJ1-4; D ambiguous. The germline CDR1 and CDR2 sequences are MNHEY and SVGAGI. Trimming cost V 6 bases and J 7 bases, with 15 bases left between them. There are 14 residues in the CDR3. CDR3 residues: CASSSSLWGEKLFF. CDR3 in DNA: TGTGCCAGCAGCTCTAGTCTTTGGGGTGAAAAACTGTTTTTT.

The J gene is TRBJ2-3, the V gene TRBV18; tentatively, D is TRBD2 (6 bases). The CDR3 is made up of 16 amino acids. CDR1 and CDR2 from the germline V gene are KGHSH and LQKENI. The V end was cut by 4 bases, the J end by 0 bases, with 14 bases between. DNA for the CDR3: TGTGCCAGCTCACAGTCCCTCCGGGGGAGCACAGATACGCAGTATTTT. Translated: CASSQSLRGSTDTQYF.

The chain is built from TRBV5-1 and TRBJ1-2; 7 nucleotides align to TRBD1. V dropped 4 bases and J dropped 6; count of bases not matched to a gene: 12. This CDR3 has 15 residues. Germline V gives CDR1 SGHRS, CDR2 YFSETQ. The CDR3 DNA follows: TGCGCCAGCAGCAATGGGGACAGCTGCGGAGATGGCTACACCTTC. Translation: CASSNGDSCGDGYTF. The entire variable domain, with the rest obtained from reference TRBV5-1 and TRBJ1-2, is as follows: KAGVTQTPRYLIKTRGQQVTLSCSPISGHRSVSWYQQTPGQGLQFLFEYFSETQRNKGNFPGRFSGRQFSNSRSEMNVSTLELGDSALYLCASSNGDSCGDGYTFGSGTRLTVV.

V usage is TRBV21-1 and J usage is TRBJ2-5; the table's D gene call, TRBD1, was not cross checked with the DNA. TRBV21-1 is tagged as a pseudogene. This CDR3 contains 17 residues. The CDR3 bases are TGTGCCAGCAGCAAAACGGGAGACAGGGGGCTGAAAGAGACCCAGTACTTC. Residues: CASSKTGDRGLKETQYF.

This clonotype occurred a few times. The chain recombines TRBV20-1 with TRBJ1-5; D is possibly TRBD1 (6 bases). CDR1 is DFQATT, CDR2 SNEGSKA, per germline (reference sequence). The V end was cut by 5 bases, the J end by 0 bases, with 14 bases between. The CDR3 spans 15 residues. The CDR3: CSASRQEYSNQPQHF. CDR3 nucleotide sequence: TGCAGTGCTTCCAGACAGGAGTATAGCAATCAGCCCCAGCATTTT.

The V and J genes are TRBV27 and TRBJ1-1; 8 nucleotides agree with TRBD1. Germline V gene lookup returns CDR1 MNHEY and CDR2 SMNVEV (reference sequence). The CDR3 is 13 residues long. Trimming cost V 10 bases and J 4 bases; bases outside gene matches: 8. The CDR3 protein is CATPEDRATEAFF. The CDR3 nucleotides read TGTGCCACCCCCGAGGACAGGGCCACTGAAGCTTTCTTT.

This clonotype was counted only a few times. V usage is TRBV6-1 and J usage is TRBJ1-4, with 8 bases matching TRBD1. Trimming took 2 bases from V and 5 from J; bases not matched to a gene: 4. The CDR3 extends over 15 amino acids. Germline assignment: CDR1 MNHNS and CDR2 SASEGT. In DNA, the CDR3 is TGTGCCAGCAGTGAACAGGGGGCCGGGAATGAAAAACTGTTTTTT. It encodes CASSEQGAGNEKLFF.

The table lists this clonotype with a few counts. A much larger clone lies a single base off, so this may be a read error. This sequence joins TRBV7-9 and TRBJ1-2; no reliable D call. V was cut by 2 bases and J by 2 bases, with 21 bases left in between. The length of the CDR3 is 18 residues. Germline CDR1 reads SEHNR; CDR2 reads FQNEAQ (reference sequence). The DNA for the CDR3 is TGTGCCAGCAGCTTACTAGCAGGAAGTGTAGATACAAACTATGGCTACACCTTC. As protein: CASSLLAGSVDTNYGYTF.

This clonotype was picked up a small number of times. This sequence joins TRBV7-2 and TRBJ2-3, with D unresolved. CDR3 length: 15 amino acids. Trimming shortened V by 5 bases and J by 0 bases, and 12 bases separated the two germline ends. The germline V gene has CDR1 SGHTA and CDR2 FQGNSA. In DNA, the CDR3 is TGTGCCAGCAGCCCGCACTTGCGTAGCACAGATACGCAGTATTTT. Translated: CASSPHLRSTDTQYF.

The gene calls are TRBV5-1 and TRBJ2-7; tentatively, D is TRBD1 or TRBD2 (6 bases each). Trimming removed 3 bases from V and 3 bases from J, with 13 bases in between. Germline V CDR1 and CDR2: SGHRS, YFSETQ. This CDR3 contains 14 residues. The CDR3 DNA sequence: TGCGCCAGCAGCTGGTCGGGGGCCGACTACGAGCAGTACTTC. This encodes CASSWSGADYEQYF. The variable domain in full, with the rest retrieved from reference TRBV5-1 and TRBJ2-7, is KAGVTQTPRYLIKTRGQQVTLSCSPISGHRSVSWYQQTPGQGLQFLFEYFSETQRNKGNFPGRFSGRQFSNSRSEMNVSTLELGDSALYLCASSWSGADYEQYFGPGTRLTVT.

The V call is TRBV9, the J call TRBJ1-6; 7 bases are shared with TRBD1. Germline-derived CDR1 and CDR2 are SGDLS and YYNGEE. V was clipped by 5 bases and J by 5 bases; unmatched bases: 4. CDR3 size: 14 residues. The CDR3 DNA is TGTGCCAGCAGGACGGACAGGAATAATTCACCCCTCCACTTT. Amino acid sequence: CASRTDRNNSPLHF.

The J gene is TRBJ1-6, the V gene TRBV5-1; TRBD1 is a possible D gene (5 bases). Deletions cut 0 bases from V and 6 bases from J, with 13 bases between. Germline CDR1 SGHRS, CDR2 YFSETQ. CDR3 length equals 16 residues. DNA of the CDR3: TGCGCCAGCAGCTTGGATTCGGGACCTGGTAATTCACCCCTCCACTTT. Residues: CASSLDSGPGNSPLHF.

The V call is TRBV20-1, the J call TRBJ2-7; perhaps TRBD1 as D (6 bases). Trimming stripped 3 bases from V and 3 bases from J, with 15 bases between. The CDR3 is made up of 14 amino acids. Germline CDR1 reads DFQATT; CDR2 reads SNEGSKA (reference sequence). CDR3 nucleotides: TGCAGTGCTAGCCGGACAGTCTGGGGCTACGAGCAGTACTTC. This encodes CSASRTVWGYEQYF.

CDR3 protein: CASSDGTSYEQYF. The CDR3 nucleotides are TGTGCCAGTAGTGACGGGACGTCCTACGAGCAGTACTTC. The V call is TRBV19, the J call TRBJ2-7; D is tentatively TRBD1 or TRBD2 (5 bases each). The V end was cut by 5 bases, the J end by 1 base, with 9 bases between. Germline V gene sequence: CDR1 LNHDA, CDR2 SQIVND (reference sequence). The CDR3 has 13 amino acids. Variable domain in full (rest from reference TRBV19 and TRBJ2-7): DGGITQSPKYLFRKEGQNVTLSCEQNLNHDAMYWYRQDPGQGLRLIYYSQIVNDFQKGDIAEGYSVSREKKESFPLTVTSAQKNPTAFYLCASSDGTSYEQYFGPGTRLTVT.

This sequence joins TRBV20-1 and TRBJ2-3; 9 nucleotides agree with TRBD2. Germline assignment: CDR1 DFQATT and CDR2 SNEGSKA (reference sequence). This CDR3 region has 17 residues. V trimming: 4 bases; J trimming: 2 bases; junction bases outside the gene matches: 13. The CDR3 bases are TGCAGTGCTATGGAGTTGGTTAGCGGGGGAATCACAGATACGCAGTATTTT. This encodes CSAMELVSGGITDTQYF.